Listed here are 30 T cell receptor beta chains from one sample, sequenced in a study of blood T cell repertoires in COVID-19. Assay: immunoSEQ multiplex PCR; the TCRdb copy retains only in-frame clones and omits some. The profile shows some 370,000 clones, 80% to 90% of them singletons. Sequencing used peripheral blood. The receptors were sampled from a middle-aged man with acute or convalescent COVID-19.

This chain joins TRBV10-3 and TRBJ2-3; a possible D gene is TRBD1 (6 bases). The CDR3 extends over 15 amino acids. V was trimmed by 7 bases and J by 2 bases, leaving 16 bases between them. Germline assignment: CDR1 ENHRY and CDR2 SYGVKD. The CDR3 loop is CAITPRAGATDTQYF. The DNA for the CDR3 is TGTGCCATCACTCCTAGGGCAGGGGCCACAGATACGCAGTATTTT.

The chain carries TRBV28 and TRBJ2-2; 7 nucleotides line up with TRBD1. Germline lookup yields CDR1 MDHEN and CDR2 SYDVKM. The V segment lost 1 base and the J segment 8 bases; nucleotides outside the gene matches: 7. CDR3 length equals 15 residues. CDR3 coding DNA: TGTGCCAGCAGTTTATTCCGACAGGGTCGGGGGGAGCTGTTTTTT. Its translation: CASSLFRQGRGELFF.

The rearrangement uses TRBV30 and TRBJ2-7; 10 bases align to TRBD2. CDR1 GTSNPN and CDR2 SVGIG come from the germline V gene (reference sequence). The V segment lost 7 bases and the J segment 1 base; nucleotides outside the gene matches: 10. This CDR3 spans 15 amino acids. CDR3 DNA: TGTGCCTCAGCGTCGGGGACTAGCGCTTCCTACGAGCAGTACTTC. Protein sequence: CASASGTSASYEQYF.

This sequence joins TRBV4-1 and TRBJ1-2; D gene uncertain. The CDR3 runs 13 residues. The germline CDR1 and CDR2 sequences are MGHRA and YSYEKL. Trimming removed 1 base at V and 2 bases at J, with 5 bases between. CDR3 nucleotides: TGCGCCAGCAGCCAAGGCGGCAACTATGGCTACACCTTC. This encodes CASSQGGNYGYTF.

The J gene is TRBJ2-3, the V gene TRBV9, with TRBD2 matching over 8 bases. Germline V gene sequence: CDR1 SGDLS, CDR2 YYNGEE. V trimming: 1 base; J trimming: 2 bases; junction bases outside the gene matches: 9. The CDR3 length is 17 residues. For the CDR3, the DNA is TGTGCCAGCAGCGTATATAACGGGAGGGCCTCCACAGATACGCAGTATTTT. Amino acids: CASSVYNGRASTDTQYF.

V gene TRBV10-3 combines with J gene TRBJ1-2, with 10 bases fitting TRBD1. This CDR3 has 14 amino acids. The germline V gene encodes CDR1 ENHRY and CDR2 SYGVKD. J was trimmed by 7 bases and V by 7 bases; bases with no gene match: 9. For the CDR3, the DNA is TGTGCCATCATGGCGGGACAGGGGCTATCTGGCTACACCTTC. This codes for CAIMAGQGLSGYTF.

The rearrangement uses TRBV4-1 and TRBJ1-1; 9 bases line up with TRBD1. V was pared by 3 bases and J by 5 bases, with 4 bases of the junction left unmatched. Germline V gives CDR1 MGHRA, CDR2 YSYEKL. The CDR3 covers 14 residues. The CDR3 region is CASSHGQGTTEAFF. The CDR3 region has the DNA TGCGCCAGCAGCCACGGACAGGGGACGACTGAAGCTTTCTTT.

This sequence joins TRBV14 and TRBJ2-2; the D is unclear. V lost 4 bases and J 0 bases, leaving 9 bases between the germline ends. CDR3 size: 15 residues. CDR1 is SGHDN, CDR2 FVKESK, per germline. CDR3 sequence (DNA): TGTGCCAGCAGCCGAACGCTAGCGAACACCGGGGAGCTGTTTTTT. Its translation is CASSRTLANTGELFF.

The J gene is TRBJ1-1, the V gene TRBV24-1; D not resolved. The CDR3 extends over 14 amino acids. V dropped 4 bases and J dropped 3 bases, with 11 bases sitting between them. Germline loops: CDR1 KGHDR, CDR2 SFDVKD. The CDR3 region is CATSDSLGDTEAFF. The CDR3 region has the DNA TGTGCCACCAGTGACTCACTCGGGGACACTGAAGCTTTCTTT.

This clone was counted once. The chain combines TRBV19 with TRBJ1-3; D remains unclear. There are 14 residues in the CDR3. Germline CDR1 reads LNHDA; CDR2 reads SQIVND (reference sequence). V was trimmed by 6 bases and J by 0 bases, leaving 9 bases between them. CDR3 DNA: TGTGCCAGTAGCCTCCAGATCTCTGGAAACACCATATATTTT. Its translation is CASSLQISGNTIYF.

V is TRBV5-6 and J is TRBJ1-1; D possibly corresponds to TRBD1 (5 bases). CDR3 length: 16 amino acids. The germline gives CDR1 SGHDT, CDR2 YYEEEE. Trimming removed 5 bases from V and 1 base from J, with 18 bases in between. DNA for the CDR3: TGTGCCAGCAGTGGGGCTTTGGCAGCCAAGAACACTGAAGCTTTCTTT. Residues: CASSGALAAKNTEAFF.

This chain joins TRBV27 and TRBJ1-5; TRBD1 matches 10 bases. The CDR3 totals 15 residues. Germline V gene sequence: CDR1 MNHEY, CDR2 SMNVEV (reference sequence). With V trimmed by 5 bases and J by 4 bases, 5 bases remained unmatched. Written as DNA, the CDR3 is TGTGCCAGCAGTCCTCTGGACAGGGGGAATCAGCCCCAGCATTTT. The encoded protein is CASSPLDRGNQPQHF.

CDR3 sequence: CASSLAGQGLVNYGYTF. CDR3 DNA: TGTGCCAGCAGCTTAGCGGGACAGGGTTTAGTAAACTATGGCTACACCTTC. V gene TRBV7-9 combines with J gene TRBJ1-2, with 9 positions matching TRBD1. Germline CDR1 is SEHNR and CDR2 is FQNEAQ (reference sequence). The CDR3 spans 17 residues. V was clipped by 0 bases and J by 2 bases; unmatched bases: 7.

The chain joins TRBV9 to TRBJ1-3; tentative D call: TRBD1 (5 bases). The CDR3 covers 16 residues. CDR1 SGDLS and CDR2 YYNGEE come from the germline V gene. V shed 0 bases and J shed 2 bases, with 12 bases lying between them. The CDR3 is CASSVGGGPTGNTIYF. CDR3 nucleotides: TGTGCCAGCAGCGTAGGGGGGGGTCCCACTGGAAACACCATATATTTT.

This clone was recorded only once. This sequence joins TRBV20-1 and TRBJ1-2; TRBD1 might be the D (5 bases). The CDR3 sequence is 12 residues long. Germline CDR1 DFQATT, CDR2 SNEGSKA (reference sequence). Trimming left V 3 bases short and J 7 bases short, with 12 bases between. Written as DNA, the CDR3 is TGCAGTGCTAGTTTATCAGGGCTTGGCTACACCTTC. Translating it yields CSASLSGLGYTF.

CDR3 protein: CASAPGQGLNEQFF. CDR3 DNA: TGTGCCAGCGCCCCTGGACAGGGACTCAATGAGCAGTTCTTC. This chain links TRBV2 with TRBJ2-1, with 8 bases matching TRBD1. The CDR3 is made up of 14 amino acids. With V trimmed by 8 bases and J by 6 bases, 9 bases remained unmatched. The germline V gene encodes CDR1 SNHLY and CDR2 FYNNEI.

This clone turned up a few times. The J gene is TRBJ1-2, the V gene TRBV12-3 or TRBV12-4; D ambiguous. CDR3 length equals 13 residues. Trimming took off 6 bases at V and 8 bases at J, with 16 bases between the two ends. The CDR3 coding sequence is TGTGCCAGCAGGCCCTCTACAGTCACCGGCTACACCTTC. Translating it yields CASRPSTVTGYTF.

CDR3 DNA sequence: TGTGCCAGCTCACCATCGACAGGGGACTATGGCTACACCTTC. Its protein product is CASSPSTGDYGYTF. V and J are TRBV18 and TRBJ1-2, with 8 bases fitting TRBD1. Losses at the gene ends were 2 bases for V and 3 bases for J; bases not matched to a gene: 2. CDR1 KGHSH and CDR2 LQKENI come from the germline V gene. This CDR3 has 14 amino acids.

This chain uses TRBV9 with TRBJ2-2; 7 bases match TRBD1. In germline, CDR1 is SGDLS, CDR2 YYNGEE. The V segment lost 4 bases and the J segment 4 bases; nucleotides outside the gene matches: 7. This CDR3 spans 15 amino acids. The CDR3: CASSQGDRPTGELFF. DNA of the CDR3: TGTGCCAGCAGCCAAGGGGACAGACCCACCGGGGAGCTGTTTTTT.

The chain couples TRBV27 to TRBJ2-2, with TRBD1 matching 9 bases. The V gene's germline CDR1 is MNHEY and CDR2 SMNVEV (reference sequence). V lost 5 bases and J lost 4; bases outside the gene matches: 17. The CDR3 totals 19 residues. CDR3 in amino acids: CASSIDRGTFQISTGELFF. The DNA for the CDR3 is TGTGCCAGCAGTATCGACAGGGGGACGTTTCAGATTAGCACCGGGGAGCTGTTTTTT.

This clone has only a few counts. The chain is built from TRBV28 and TRBJ2-2; D possibly corresponds to TRBD1 (6 bases). The V end lost 3 bases, the J end lost 1 base, and 12 bases lay between the germline ends. There are 16 residues in the CDR3. CDR1 is MDHEN, CDR2 SYDVKM, per germline. CDR3 loop: CASSFFRQENTGELFF. CDR3 DNA sequence: TGTGCCAGCAGTTTTTTTAGACAGGAGAACACCGGGGAGCTGTTTTTT.

This sequence joins TRBV9 and TRBJ1-3, with D hard to call. V was pared by 3 bases and J by 4 bases, with 8 bases between. The CDR3 runs to 13 residues. Germline V gene data show CDR1 as SGDLS and CDR2 as YYNGEE. This CDR3 reads CASSERPGNTIYF. The CDR3 nucleotides are TGTGCCAGCAGCGAGCGACCCGGAAACACCATATATTTT. The whole variable domain, filled in from reference TRBV9 and TRBJ1-3, reads DSGVTQTPKHLITATGQRVTLRCSPRSGDLSVYWYQQSLDQGLQFLIQYYNGEERAKGNILERFSAQQFPDLHSELNLSSLELGDSALYFCASSERPGNTIYFGEGSWLTVV.

The chain employs TRBV30 and TRBJ2-7; 10 nucleotides agree with TRBD2. The CDR3 contains 16 residues. Germline V CDR1 and CDR2: GTSNPN, SVGIG (reference sequence). J lost 1 base, V lost 6 bases, and 12 bases had no gene match. The CDR3 here is CACSSGRARWSYEQYF. As DNA, the CDR3 is TGTGCCTGTTCGAGCGGGAGGGCCAGATGGTCCTACGAGCAGTACTTC.

J is TRBJ2-7 and V is TRBV29-1; D possibly corresponds to TRBD1 (5 bases). Trimming shortened V by 6 bases and J by 4 bases, and 10 bases separated the two germline ends. This CDR3 is 11 amino acids long. Germline assignment: CDR1 SQVTM and CDR2 ANQGSEA. The CDR3 sequence is CSVRVGYEQYF. The CDR3 coding sequence is TGCAGCGTCAGGGTAGGGTACGAGCAGTACTTC.

The chain joins TRBV9 to TRBJ2-3; TRBD1 is a possible D gene (5 bases). The germline V and J ends were trimmed by 0 bases and 5 bases, with 13 bases remaining between them. The CDR3 spans 15 residues. CDR1 is SGDLS and CDR2 is YYNGEE in the germline V gene. CDR3 DNA sequence: TGTGCCAGCAGCGTAGTAGGAACTACAGGAGATACGCAGTATTTT. Protein product: CASSVVGTTGDTQYF. Drawing the rest from reference TRBV9 and TRBJ2-3, the complete variable domain is DSGVTQTPKHLITATGQRVTLRCSPRSGDLSVYWYQQSLDQGLQFLIQYYNGEERAKGNILERFSAQQFPDLHSELNLSSLELGDSALYFCASSVVGTTGDTQYFGPGTRLTVL.

The chain combines TRBV5-1 with TRBJ2-1; TRBD2 is a possible D gene (5 bases). CDR1 and CDR2 (germline): SGHRS, YFSETQ. V gave up 0 bases and J gave up 6 bases, with 13 bases separating them. The CDR3 is made up of 15 amino acids. CDR3 nucleotide sequence: TGCGCCAGCAGCTTGGGGGGAGCAACCTTCAATGAGCAGTTCTTC. It yields the protein CASSLGGATFNEQFF.

The V call is TRBV2, the J call TRBJ1-1; D not resolved. The germline V and J ends were trimmed by 2 bases and 5 bases, with 21 bases remaining between them. The CDR3 is made up of 17 amino acids. CDR1 is SNHLY, CDR2 FYNNEI, per germline. This CDR3 is CASSESYDPMKETEAFF. CDR3 DNA sequence: TGTGCCAGCAGTGAATCCTACGACCCAATGAAGGAGACTGAAGCTTTCTTT.

In DNA form, the CDR3 reads TGTGCCAGCAGCCAGGACAGCACCGGGGAGCTGTTTTTT. Encoded protein: CASSQDSTGELFF. The V gene is TRBV7-9, the J gene TRBJ2-2; weak D call: TRBD1 (6 bases). Looked up from germline, CDR1 is SEHNR and CDR2 is FQNEAQ (reference sequence). Trimming removed 5 bases from V and 4 bases from J, with 8 bases in between. The CDR3 has 13 amino acids.

The V call is TRBV28, the J call TRBJ2-7; 8 bases are shared with TRBD1. Germline-derived CDR1 and CDR2 are MDHEN and SYDVKM. V was pared by 5 bases and J by 2 bases, with 5 bases of the junction left unmatched. CDR3 size: 14 residues. CDR3 protein: CASSLRTGTYEQYF. CDR3 nucleotides: TGTGCCAGCAGTCTTCGGACAGGGACCTACGAGCAGTACTTC.

The chain recombines TRBV9 with TRBJ1-1, with a possible D match to TRBD1 (6 bases). The CDR3 is 14 amino acids. Looked up from germline, CDR1 is SGDLS and CDR2 is YYNGEE. V lost 4 bases to trimming and J lost 3 bases, with 13 bases between them. The CDR3 sequence: CASSLRTEHTEAFF. The DNA of the CDR3 is TGTGCCAGCAGCTTAAGGACAGAGCACACTGAAGCTTTCTTT.